These T cell receptor beta chains were read from a single sample in a study of technical replicates of blood from a handful of donors. Profiled with immunoSEQ multiplex PCR; TCRdb holds only in-frame clones, not every one. The sample includes under 100,000 clones, 95% of them seen just once. Sequenced material: T cells isolated from PBMCs. These TCRs come from a human donor in good health. Each CDR3 is given with its conserved first and last residue. D genes are given only for firm matches. Rows may omit the clone size; those that give it use once, few, many or a size class.

d_gene	v_gene	abundance	j_gene	CDR3nt	CDR3aa
NA	TRBV6-1	once	TRBJ2-1	TGTGCCAGCAGTGAAAGCTCCGGGACTTTCCACAATGAGCAGTTCTTC	CASSESSGTFHNEQFF
NA	TRBV5-4	NA	TRBJ1-2	TGTGCCAGCAGCTTGGAGTCAGGGGCCGCCTTCTATGGCTACACCTTC	CASSLESGAAFYGYTF
NA	TRBV9	NA	TRBJ1-1	TGTGCCAGCAGTTTAGAAATAGGGGGTCGCGGCACTGAAGCTTTCTTT	CASSLEIGGRGTEAFF
NA	TRBV29-1	NA	TRBJ1-2	TGCAGCGTTGAAGTCCAGGGGAGCGGAAACTATGGCTACACCTTC	CSVEVQGSGNYGYTF
NA	TRBV6-1	NA	TRBJ2-3	TGTGCCAGCAGTCCAGGGTTCTTATTTGATACGCAGTATTTT	CASSPGFLFDTQYF
NA	TRBV14	NA	TRBJ2-3	TGTGCCAGCAGCCAAGATTCACAGGGCGTTTTGAATTTT	CASSQDSQGVLNF
NA	TRBV5-1	NA	TRBJ2-7	TGCGCCAGCAGCTTCCAGGGCCGCGAGCAGTACTTC	CASSFQGREQYF
TRBD2	TRBV9	NA	TRBJ2-7	TGTGCCAGCAGCGTAGTTGGGGAGGGCGAGCAGTACTTC	CASSVVGEGEQYF
NA	TRBV19	NA	TRBJ2-7	TGTGCCAGTAGTATCTCCCGTGGGAGTACACTCTACGAGCAGTACTTC	CASSISRGSTLYEQYF
TRBD2	TRBV7-2	NA	TRBJ2-2	TGTGCCAGCAGCCCTAGACTAGCGGAGGTCGGGGAGCTGTTTTTT	CASSPRLAEVGELFF
TRBD2	TRBV10-3	NA	TRBJ2-5	TGTGCCATCAGGCTAGCGGGAGAAGAGACCCAGTACTTC	CAIRLAGEETQYF
NA	TRBV6-5	NA	TRBJ2-2	TGTGCCAGCAGTTACACAAAAGATCCCGGGGAGCTGTTTTTT	CASSYTKDPGELFF
TRBD2	TRBV6-4	NA	TRBJ2-3	TGTGCCAGCAGTGACTCGAGACTAGCTACGCAGTATTTT	CASSDSRLATQYF
NA	TRBV2	once	TRBJ2-2	TGTGCCAGCACCTCCCTAGCTATTGCCTTGGGGACCGGGGAGCTGTTTTTT	CASTSLAIALGTGELFF
TRBD2	TRBV7-2	NA	TRBJ2-7	TGTGCCAGCAGCTTAAATGCACTAGCGGAAAACGAGCAGTACTTC	CASSLNALAENEQYF
TRBD2	TRBV5-1	NA	TRBJ2-1	TGCGCCAGCGCGAGCGGGAGCTCCTACAATGAGCAGTTCTTC	CASASGSSYNEQFF
TRBD1	TRBV5-6	NA	TRBJ1-4	TGTGCCAGCAGCCGACAGGGAAACGAAAAACTGTTTTTT	CASSRQGNEKLFF
TRBD1	TRBV7-2	NA	TRBJ2-5	TGTGCCAGCAGCTTAACCCCACGGACAGGGGGGCTCAGGGAGACCCAGTACTTC	CASSLTPRTGGLRETQYF
TRBD2	TRBV11-2	NA	TRBJ2-1	TGTGCCAGCAGCTTAGCGGGAGGGCCCGGTGAGCAGTTCTTC	CASSLAGGPGEQFF
NA	TRBV27	NA	TRBJ2-3	TGTGCCAGCAGTCCGCTATCAGATACGCAGTATTTT	CASSPLSDTQYF
TRBD2	TRBV7-9	NA	TRBJ2-4	TGTGCCAGCAGCTTGGGGAGGGACATTCAGTACTTC	CASSLGRDIQYF
NA	TRBV5-1	NA	TRBJ2-1	TGCGCCAGCAGCTTAACGGGAAGCTCCTACAATGAGCAGTTCTTC	CASSLTGSSYNEQFF
NA	TRBV11-3	NA	TRBJ1-3	TGTGCCAGCAGCCCGGGGACTGGCTCTGGAAACACCATATATTTT	CASSPGTGSGNTIYF
NA	TRBV10-3	NA	TRBJ2-1	TGTGCCATTCTCTTAGCGGACTCCTACAATGAGCAGTTCTTC	CAILLADSYNEQFF
TRBD2	TRBV19	NA	TRBJ2-3	TGTGCCAGTAGTATAGGGGCTAGCGGGAGCACAGATACGCAGTATTTT	CASSIGASGSTDTQYF
NA	TRBV5-4	NA	TRBJ2-1	TGTGCCAGCAGCTTGGTAGTTGGGAGTATGAGGGTGAATGAGCAGTTCTTC	CASSLVVGSMRVNEQFF
TRBD2	TRBV11-3	NA	TRBJ2-3	TGTGCCAGCAGTAGCGGGAGGGCCTCAGATACGCAGTATTTT	CASSSGRASDTQYF